This T cell receptor (beta chain) originates from a study of blood T cell repertoires in COVID-19. Study information: Material from acute and convalescent COVID-19 was sourced from the United States, Italy and Spain.

This clone showed up just a few times. With V trimmed by 5 bases and J by 4 bases, 11 bases remained unmatched. Per the germline V gene, CDR1 is LNHDA and CDR2 is SQIVND (reference sequence). The CDR3 spans 16 residues. Authors' data handling: Estimation of nucleated cell counts relied on the amplification of reference gene primers. Clones were read by immunoSEQ multiplex PCR, and TCRdb kept only the in-frame ones, dropping some. The V and J calls and clone size come from that table; D and trimming were worked out from the DNA. The sample lists tens of thousands of clones; 75% to 90% were seen once. This rearrangement joins TRBV19 to TRBJ1-5; TRBD1 matches at 7 bases. The TCR comes from a human donor in a cohort sampled during active COVID-19. Sequenced: peripheral blood. CDR3 loop: CASSQGRDRRNQPQHF. CDR3 DNA sequence: TGTGCCAGTAGTCAGGGCCGGGACAGAAGAAATCAGCCCCAGCATTTT.